Listed here are 30 T cell receptor beta chains from one sample, sequenced in a study of T cell repertoires in aging, cancer and after chemotherapy. Amplification of TCR beta used genomic DNA extracted from peripheral blood. TRB rearrangements spanning V, D and J were amplified using mixed TRB-A/B primers. TCRdb re-analysed the multiplex PCR reads in MiXCR, keeping a single row per CDR3 protein. The data contain 6,000 to 6,500 distinct CDR3 sequences, about 31% of them singletons. The sample consisted of blood. These receptors were taken from a human donor with a blood cancer.

The V gene is TRBV18, the J gene TRBJ1-3; 9 bases are a match to TRBD1. After removal of 6 bases from V and 0 bases from J, the junction contained 3 bases not matched to a gene. Looked up from germline, CDR1 is KGHSH and CDR2 is LQKENI. CDR3 length: 15 amino acids. In DNA form, the CDR3 reads TGTGCCAGCTCGCGGACAGGGGCCTCTGGAAACACCATATATTTT. Protein: CASSRTGASGNTIYF.

Notes on this clonotype: Being one base from a much bigger clone, this may be a read error. The chain uses TRBV6-5 and TRBJ2-7, with D possibly TRBD1 on 6 matching bases. The CDR3 consists of 12 residues. Trimming shortened V by 8 bases and J by 5 bases, and 13 bases separated the two germline ends. From germline, CDR1 is MNHEY and CDR2 SVGAGI. As DNA, the CDR3 is TGTGCCAGCGCAAATCAGGGGAACGAGCAGTACTTC. As protein: CASANQGNEQYF.

This clonotype ranks as medium-sized. The chain recombines TRBV6-1 with TRBJ1-3; D gene ambiguous. Trimming removed 1 base at V and 0 bases at J, with 7 bases between. CDR3 length: 15 amino acids. CDR1 and CDR2 from the germline V gene are MNHNS and SASEGT. The CDR3 region has the DNA TGTGCCAGCAGTGAAGGTCAGGCCTCTGGAAACACCATATATTTT. It codes for CASSEGQASGNTIYF.

The table lists this clonotype with a few counts. The chain links TRBV19 to TRBJ2-5; either TRBD1 or TRBD2 may fit D (5 bases each). Germline CDR1 reads LNHDA; CDR2 reads SQIVND (reference sequence). The CDR3 runs to 17 residues. Trimming removed 3 bases at V and 0 bases at J, with 17 bases between. Here the CDR3 DNA reads TGTGCCAGTAGTATCGGTGGGGGTGGAGCGTACCAAGAGACCCAGTACTTC. Encoded protein: CASSIGGGGAYQETQYF.

This clonotype was observed a few times. The chain joins TRBV27 to TRBJ1-6; no clear D. The CDR3 runs 12 residues. CDR1 MNHEY and CDR2 SMNVEV come from the germline V gene (reference sequence). Trimming took off 3 bases at V and 7 bases at J, with 4 bases between the two ends. The CDR3 DNA follows: TGTGCCAGCAGTTTCGGGAATTCACCCCTCCACTTT. It yields the protein CASSFGNSPLHF.

The chain has TRBV5-6 and TRBJ1-2, with D possibly matching TRBD1 (5 bases). Trimming took 1 base from V and 2 from J, leaving 6 bases between them. Germline CDR1 and CDR2: SGHDT and YYEEEE. This CDR3 has 13 amino acids. CDR3 sequence: CASSLNRNYGYTF. The CDR3 bases are TGTGCCAGCAGCTTGAACAGGAACTATGGCTACACCTTC.

This clonotype was found a few times. This sequence joins TRBV18 and TRBJ2-1; 13 bases match TRBD2. V was pared by 1 base and J by 8 bases, with 11 bases of the junction left unmatched. There are 18 residues in the CDR3. In germline, CDR1 is KGHSH, CDR2 LQKENI. CDR3 protein: CASSPQSRTSGSYDEQFF. The CDR3 DNA is TGTGCCAGCTCACCACAGTCCCGGACTAGCGGGAGTTATGATGAGCAGTTCTTC.

This clonotype appeared a few times. V and J are TRBV20-1 and TRBJ2-7, with 8 bases aligning to TRBD1. Germline V gene sequence: CDR1 DFQATT, CDR2 SNEGSKA (reference sequence). The CDR3 loop spans 13 amino acids. The CDR3 bases are TGCACCCTACAGGGGGGAACGGACTACGAGCAGTACTTC. It translates to CTLQGGTDYEQYF.

This clonotype is medium-sized. The rearrangement joins TRBV6-2 or TRBV6-3 to TRBJ2-5, with D unresolved. V lost 6 bases, J lost 4 bases, and 12 bases lay in between. The CDR3 contains 13 residues. From germline, CDR1 is MNHEY and CDR2 SVGEGT. CDR3 in amino acids: CASRAHSVETQYF. The CDR3 region has the DNA TGTGCCAGCAGGGCCCATTCGGTAGAGACCCAGTACTTC.

This clonotype showed up just a few times. The chain links TRBV10-3 to TRBJ1-6, with D maybe TRBD1 (6 bases). Germline V gene lookup returns CDR1 ENHRY and CDR2 SYGVKD. This CDR3 has 14 amino acids. Deletions cut 2 bases from V and 9 bases from J, with 11 bases between. CDR3 in amino acids: CAISEGGLSSPLHF. The CDR3 DNA follows: TGTGCCATCAGTGAGGGGGGGCTCAGTTCACCCCTCCACTTT.

This sequence joins TRBV20-1 and TRBJ2-1; no definite D call. Trimming stripped 5 bases from V and 5 bases from J, with 10 bases between. The CDR3 length is 12 residues. The germline V gene encodes CDR1 DFQATT and CDR2 SNEGSKA (reference sequence). The CDR3 region is CSADDLHNEQFF. CDR3 nucleotide sequence: TGCAGTGCTGACGACTTGCACAATGAGCAGTTCTTC.

This clonotype was seen more than once but under ten times. The chain carries TRBV6-1 and TRBJ1-1; no definite D call. V was trimmed by 5 bases and J by 12 bases, leaving 4 bases between them. CDR1 MNHNS and CDR2 SASEGT come from the germline V gene. There are 8 residues in the CDR3. The CDR3 loop reads CASSFSFF. In nucleotides, the CDR3 is TGTGCCAGCAGTTTTTCTTTCTTT.

The chain has TRBV7-2 and TRBJ1-1; maybe TRBD1 (6 bases). Germline V gene lookup returns CDR1 SGHTA and CDR2 FQGNSA. With 5 bases removed from V and 7 bases from J, the gap between germline ends came to 17 bases. CDR3 length: 14 amino acids. The CDR3 bases are TGTGCCAGCAGCCAACGGGGCCTCAGGGGTGAAGCTTTCTTT. Its protein is CASSQRGLRGEAFF.

By share of the sample, this clonotype is large (0.1 to 1%). CDR3 DNA: TGTGCCAGCTCCCGGGGGCAGAATGAGCAGTTCTTC. Translated, it gives CASSRGQNEQFF. This chain uses TRBV6-5 with TRBJ2-1; either TRBD1 or TRBD2 may supply D (6 bases each). The CDR3 contains 12 residues. V was cut by 8 bases and J by 7 bases, with 12 bases left in between. Germline V CDR1 and CDR2: MNHEY, SVGAGI.

This rearrangement joins TRBV10-3 to TRBJ1-4; tentatively, D is TRBD1 (5 bases). The CDR3 runs 15 residues. Germline-derived CDR1 and CDR2 are ENHRY and SYGVKD. Trimming removed 7 bases at V and 4 bases at J, with 16 bases between. This CDR3 is CAITLEGRGNEKLFF. The CDR3 nucleotides are TGTGCCATCACGCTAGAGGGGCGGGGTAATGAAAAACTGTTTTTT.

The V call is TRBV19, the J call TRBJ2-1, with D unclear. Germline CDR1 is LNHDA and CDR2 is SQIVND (reference sequence). The CDR3 is made up of 11 amino acids. V gave up 6 bases and J gave up 2 bases, with 2 bases separating them. The CDR3 reads CASSTYNEQFF. CDR3 nucleotides: TGTGCCAGTAGCACCTACAATGAGCAGTTCTTC. The full variable domain, in which reference TRBV19 and TRBJ2-1 provide the parts outside the CDR3, is DGGITQSPKYLFRKEGQNVTLSCEQNLNHDAMYWYRQDPGQGLRLIYYSQIVNDFQKGDIAEGYSVSREKKESFPLTVTSAQKNPTAFYLCASSTYNEQFFGPGTRLTVL.

V gene TRBV12-5 combines with J gene TRBJ2-3; 12 nucleotides line up with TRBD2. The germline V gene has CDR1 LGHNT and CDR2 FRNRAP. The CDR3 contains 16 residues. The CDR3 nucleotides read TGTGCCAGCAGTTTGGGGCTAGCGGGGGGGCCAGATACGCAGTATTTT. Its protein product is CASSLGLAGGPDTQYF.

CDR3 region: CASRTGTGEVEQFF. CDR3 nucleotide sequence: TGTGCCAGCAGAACCGGGACAGGGGAGGTTGAGCAGTTCTTC. The rearrangement links TRBV6-5 to TRBJ2-1, with 10 bases that match TRBD1. The junction had 8 bases not matched to a gene; V was cut back by 6 bases and J by 9 bases. Germline CDR1 is MNHEY and CDR2 is SVGAGI. This CDR3 contains 14 residues.

As to this clonotype: A much larger clone lies one base from this, so it may be a read error. The chain joins TRBV6-5 to TRBJ2-5; D unclear. The CDR3 totals 14 residues. CDR1 MNHEY and CDR2 SVGAGI come from the germline V gene. Trimming shortened V by 6 bases and J by 5 bases, and 16 bases separated the two germline ends. This CDR3 reads CASSHRVPGETQYF. Here the CDR3 DNA reads TGTGCCAGCAGCCACCGCGTCCCCGGTGAGACCCAGTACTTC.

The chain links TRBV7-9 to TRBJ2-7, with a weak D call TRBD1 (6 bases). V was trimmed by 5 bases and J by 3 bases, leaving 20 bases between them. This CDR3 has 16 amino acids. Germline CDR1 SEHNR, CDR2 FQNEAQ (reference sequence). The CDR3: CASSLPLRTARYEQYF. The CDR3 DNA is TGTGCCAGCAGCCTTCCACTCCGGACAGCCCGCTACGAGCAGTACTTC.

This clonotype is deemed medium-sized. V usage is TRBV6-5 and J usage is TRBJ2-3, with unresolved D. The V gene's germline CDR1 is MNHEY and CDR2 SVGAGI. The CDR3 loop spans 12 amino acids. The V gene lost 6 bases and the J gene lost 1 base, with 5 bases spanning the gap. Written as DNA, the CDR3 is TGTGCCAGCAGCCCAGGCACAGATACGCAGTATTTT. Its translation: CASSPGTDTQYF.

The rearrangement links TRBV19 to TRBJ2-1; 7 bases fit TRBD2. Germline V gene lookup returns CDR1 LNHDA and CDR2 SQIVND (reference sequence). The CDR3 consists of 13 residues. V lost 7 bases and J lost 7; bases outside the gene matches: 7. For the CDR3, the DNA is TGTGCCAGTACGTGGGGGGGGTTGAATGAGCAGTTCTTC. Protein sequence: CASTWGGLNEQFF.

This chain joins TRBV4-1 and TRBJ2-1; TRBD2 matches 9 bases. Trimming at V came to 2 bases and at J to 3 bases, leaving 2 bases not matched to a gene. Germline values: CDR1 MGHRA, CDR2 YSYEKL. This CDR3 region has 15 residues. CDR3 sequence (DNA): TGCGCCAGCAGCCAATCTAGCGGGGTCTACAATGAGCAGTTCTTC. Translation: CASSQSSGVYNEQFF.

This chain uses TRBV12-3 or TRBV12-4 with TRBJ1-6; 8 bases are shared with TRBD1. CDR3 length equals 15 residues. J gave up 9 bases and V 6 bases, and 10 bases lay outside the gene matches. In DNA form, the CDR3 reads TGTGCCAGCAGGGGTCCAGGGGGCCAACGTTCACCCCTCCACTTT. It codes for CASRGPGGQRSPLHF.

This clonotype was seen a handful of times. The rearrangement uses TRBV7-6 and TRBJ2-7; 8 bases fit TRBD2. The length of the CDR3 is 15 residues. Germline V gene data show CDR1 as SGHVS and CDR2 as FNYEAQ. V lost 2 bases and J lost 0; bases outside the gene matches: 3. This chain's CDR3 is CASSLSGGSSYEQYF. The CDR3 DNA reads TGTGCCAGCAGCTTAAGCGGGGGAAGCTCCTACGAGCAGTACTTC. The whole variable domain, filled in from reference TRBV7-6 and TRBJ2-7, reads GAGVSQSPRYKVTKRGQDVALRCDPISGHVSLYWYRQALGQGPEFLTYFNYEAQQDKSGLPNDRFSAERPEGSISTLTIQRTEQRDSAMYRCASSLSGGSSYEQYFGPGTRLTVT.

This clonotype was observed once. This chain joins TRBV10-3 and TRBJ1-1; D gene ambiguous. CDR1 is ENHRY, CDR2 SYGVKD, per germline. This CDR3 region has 13 residues. Trimming left V 7 bases short and J 1 base short, with 10 bases between. The CDR3 DNA follows: TGTGCCATCATGAGGAACTCGAACACTGAAGCTTTCTTT. Translated: CAIMRNSNTEAFF.

The chain uses TRBV7-9 and TRBJ2-3, with D perhaps assigned TRBD1 or TRBD2 (5 bases each). The V end lost 5 bases, the J end lost 6 bases, and 12 bases lay between the germline ends. Germline CDR1 is SEHNR and CDR2 is FQNEAQ (reference sequence). This CDR3 has 13 amino acids. CDR3 DNA sequence: TGTGCCAGCAGCCAGATCGGGGCGGATACGCAGTATTTT. This encodes CASSQIGADTQYF.

The V call is TRBV4-2, the J call TRBJ2-1, with a weak D call TRBD2 (6 bases). Trimming cost V 2 bases and J 2 bases, with 13 bases left between them. This CDR3 is 16 amino acids long. CDR1 LGHNA and CDR2 YNFKEQ come from the germline V gene. CDR3: CASSQTTGGAYNEQFF. The CDR3 bases are TGTGCCAGCAGCCAAACCACCGGAGGGGCCTACAATGAGCAGTTCTTC.

This clonotype was observed a few times. This chain joins TRBV27 and TRBJ2-5; D unresolved. Trimming cost V 3 bases and J 3 bases, with 8 bases left between them. CDR1 MNHEY and CDR2 SMNVEV come from the germline V gene (reference sequence). The CDR3 has 13 residues. The CDR3 DNA reads TGTGCCAGCAGTTTTGGGCGTGAAGAGACCCAGTACTTC. It translates to CASSFGREETQYF.

V is TRBV7-4 and J is TRBJ2-7, with D perhaps given as TRBD1 or TRBD2 (7 bases each). The V end was cut by 10 bases, the J end by 2 bases, with 12 bases between. This CDR3 comprises 12 residues. In germline, CDR1 is SGHVT, CDR2 SQSDAQ. CDR3 region: CATQGGAYEQYF. The CDR3 DNA reads as TGTGCCACCCAGGGGGGGGCCTACGAGCAGTACTTC.